This T cell receptor beta chain was identified during a study of post-analysis software for immune sequencing data. Background on the study: Relapsing-remitting, secondary progressive and progressive-relapsing forms of multiple sclerosis all featured among disease courses. Overall study results and limits: Comparison of patients with controls showed about 5 TRBV segments more frequent in patients, TRBV5-6, TRBV5-1 and TRBV20-1 among them.

As concerns this clonotype: Antigen: not known.

Germline V lookup: CDR1 SNHLY, CDR2 FYNNEI. CDR3 length equals 14 residues. V shed 3 bases, J shed 2 bases, and the junction held 2 bases outside the gene matches. cDNA libraries of TCR beta carried unique molecular identifiers. TCRdb fed the PCR reads into MiXCR, producing one record per CDR3 protein. Of about half a million distinct CDR3 sequences in the sample, nearly 45% were seen once. This TCR was recovered from a girl under 18 with multiple sclerosis. The sequencing input was blood. The chain has TRBV2 and TRBJ2-7; 9 nucleotides line up with TRBD1. CDR3 residues: CASSDDRGAYEQYF. The DNA of the CDR3 is TGTGCCAGCAGTGATGACAGGGGGGCCTACGAGCAGTACTTC.